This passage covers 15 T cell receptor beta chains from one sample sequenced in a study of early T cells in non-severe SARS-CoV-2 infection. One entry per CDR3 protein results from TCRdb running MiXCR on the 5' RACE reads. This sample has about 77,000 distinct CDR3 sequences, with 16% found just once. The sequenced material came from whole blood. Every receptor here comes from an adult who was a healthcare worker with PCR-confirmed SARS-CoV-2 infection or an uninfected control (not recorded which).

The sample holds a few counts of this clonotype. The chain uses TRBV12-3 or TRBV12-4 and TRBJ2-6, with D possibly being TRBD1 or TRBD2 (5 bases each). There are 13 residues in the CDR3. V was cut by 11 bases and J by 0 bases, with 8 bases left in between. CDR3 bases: TGTGCCGGGGGTCTCTCTGGGGCCAACGTCCTGACTTTC. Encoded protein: CAGGLSGANVLTF.

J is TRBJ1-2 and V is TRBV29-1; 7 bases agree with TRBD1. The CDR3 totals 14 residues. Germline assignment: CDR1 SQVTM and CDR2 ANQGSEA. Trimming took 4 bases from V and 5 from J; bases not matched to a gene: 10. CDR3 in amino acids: CSVAGGTDKYGYTF. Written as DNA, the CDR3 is TGCAGCGTTGCGGGGGGGACAGATAAGTATGGCTACACCTTC.

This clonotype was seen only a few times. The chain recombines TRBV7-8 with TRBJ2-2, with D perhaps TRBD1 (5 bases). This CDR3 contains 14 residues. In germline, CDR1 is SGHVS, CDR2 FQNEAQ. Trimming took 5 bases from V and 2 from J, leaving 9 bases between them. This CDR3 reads CASSVDRNTGELFF. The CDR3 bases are TGTGCCAGCAGCGTAGACAGAAACACCGGGGAGCTGTTTTTT.

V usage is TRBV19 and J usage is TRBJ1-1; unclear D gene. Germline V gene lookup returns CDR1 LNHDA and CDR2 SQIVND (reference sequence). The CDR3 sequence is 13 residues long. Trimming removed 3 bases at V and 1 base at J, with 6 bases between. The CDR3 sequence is CASSIDENTEAFF. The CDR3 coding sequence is TGTGCCAGTAGTATCGACGAGAACACTGAAGCTTTCTTT.

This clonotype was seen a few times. CDR3 sequence: CSARQGRNNEQFF. CDR3 DNA sequence: TGCAGTGCTAGACAGGGGCGTAACAATGAGCAGTTCTTC. The rearrangement joins TRBV20-1 to TRBJ2-1, with a possible D match to TRBD1 (6 bases). From germline, CDR1 is DFQATT and CDR2 SNEGSKA (reference sequence). CDR3 length: 13 amino acids. V lost 2 bases and J lost 5, with 10 bases in between.

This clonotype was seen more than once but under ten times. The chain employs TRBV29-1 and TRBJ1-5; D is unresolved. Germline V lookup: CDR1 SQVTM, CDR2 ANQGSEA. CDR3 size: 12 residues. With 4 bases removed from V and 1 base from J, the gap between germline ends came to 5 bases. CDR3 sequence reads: CSVVYSNQPQHF. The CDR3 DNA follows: TGCAGCGTTGTCTACAGCAATCAGCCCCAGCATTTT. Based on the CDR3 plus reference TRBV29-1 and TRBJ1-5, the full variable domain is SAVISQKPSRDICQRGTSLTIQCQVDSQVTMMFWYRQQPGQSLTLIATANQGSEATYESGFVIDKFPISRPNLTFSTLTVSNMSPEDSSIYLCSVVYSNQPQHFGDGTRLSIL.

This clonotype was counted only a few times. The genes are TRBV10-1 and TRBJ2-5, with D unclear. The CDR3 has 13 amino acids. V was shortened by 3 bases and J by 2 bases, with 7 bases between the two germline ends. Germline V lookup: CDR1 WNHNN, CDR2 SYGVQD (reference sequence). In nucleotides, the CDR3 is TGCGCCAGCAGTGACGAGAATCAAGAGACCCAGTACTTC. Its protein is CASSDENQETQYF.

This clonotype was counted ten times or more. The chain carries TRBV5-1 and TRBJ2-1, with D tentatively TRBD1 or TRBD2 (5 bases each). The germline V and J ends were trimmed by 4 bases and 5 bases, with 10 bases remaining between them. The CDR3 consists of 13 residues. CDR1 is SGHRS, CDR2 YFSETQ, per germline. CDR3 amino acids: CASSPGPDNEQFF. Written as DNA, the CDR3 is TGCGCCAGCAGCCCGGGACCGGACAATGAGCAGTTCTTC.

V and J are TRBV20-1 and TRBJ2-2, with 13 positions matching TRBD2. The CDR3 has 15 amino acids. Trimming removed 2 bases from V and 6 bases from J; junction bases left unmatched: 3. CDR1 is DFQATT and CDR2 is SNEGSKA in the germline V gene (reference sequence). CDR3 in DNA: TGCAGTGCTAGACCCGGGACTAGCGGGGCCGGGGAGCTGTTTTTT. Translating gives CSARPGTSGAGELFF.

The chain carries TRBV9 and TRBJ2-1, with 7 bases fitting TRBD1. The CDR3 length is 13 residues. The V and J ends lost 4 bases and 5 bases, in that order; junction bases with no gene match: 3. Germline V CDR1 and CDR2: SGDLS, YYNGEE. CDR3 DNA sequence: TGTGCCAGCAGCTCGACAGGGAACAATGAGCAGTTCTTC. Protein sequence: CASSSTGNNEQFF.

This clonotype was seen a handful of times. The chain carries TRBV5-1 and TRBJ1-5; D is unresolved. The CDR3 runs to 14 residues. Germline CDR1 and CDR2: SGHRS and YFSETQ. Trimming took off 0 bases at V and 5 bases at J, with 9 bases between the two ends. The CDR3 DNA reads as TGCGCCAGCAGCTTGGCGGGTGGTGATCAGCCCCAGCATTTT. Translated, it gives CASSLAGGDQPQHF.

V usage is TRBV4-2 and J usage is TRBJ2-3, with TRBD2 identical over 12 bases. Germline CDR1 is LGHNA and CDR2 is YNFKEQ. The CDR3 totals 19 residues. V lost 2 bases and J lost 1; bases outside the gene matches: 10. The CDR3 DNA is TGTGCCAGCAGCCAACGCCTAGCGGGAGGGCCCGGGGGCACAGATACGCAGTATTTT. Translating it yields CASSQRLAGGPGGTDTQYF.

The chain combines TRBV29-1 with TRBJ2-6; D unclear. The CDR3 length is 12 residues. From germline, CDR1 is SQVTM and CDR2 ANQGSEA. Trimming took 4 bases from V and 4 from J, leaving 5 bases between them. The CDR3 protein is CSVAIGANVLTF. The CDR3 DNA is TGCAGCGTTGCGATCGGGGCCAACGTCCTGACTTTC.

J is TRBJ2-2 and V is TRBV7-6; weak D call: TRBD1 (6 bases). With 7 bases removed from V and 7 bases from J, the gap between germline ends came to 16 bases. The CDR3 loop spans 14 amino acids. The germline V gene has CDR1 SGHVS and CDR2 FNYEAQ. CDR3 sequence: CASKRAGEVGELFF. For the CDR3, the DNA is TGTGCCAGCAAACGAGCAGGGGAAGTCGGGGAGCTGTTTTTT.

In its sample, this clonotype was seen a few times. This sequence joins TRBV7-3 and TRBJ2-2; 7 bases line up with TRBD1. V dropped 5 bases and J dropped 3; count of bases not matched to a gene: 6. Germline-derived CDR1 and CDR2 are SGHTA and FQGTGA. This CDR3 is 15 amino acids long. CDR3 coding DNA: TGTGCCAGCAGCCCTAGACAGGGACACACCGGGGAGCTGTTTTTT. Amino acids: CASSPRQGHTGELFF.